What follows are 21 T cell receptor beta chains derived from one specimen sequenced in a study of blood T cell repertoires in COVID-19. Assay used: immunoSEQ multiplex PCR; TCRdb lists only in-frame clones, some missing. The sample lists tens of thousands of clones; around 87% were seen once. The sequenced sample consisted of peripheral blood. The receptors were sampled from a man between 50 and 59 years old with active COVID-19.

V and J are TRBV6-5 and TRBJ1-5, with no clear D. CDR3 size: 13 residues. Germline assignment: CDR1 MNHEY and CDR2 SVGAGI. V was pared by 2 bases and J by 6 bases, with 8 bases between. CDR3 nucleotide sequence: TGTGCCAGCAGTTACGCTGGAGGTCAGCCCCAGCATTTT. As protein: CASSYAGGQPQHF.

CDR3 DNA: TGTGCCAGCATAGCGCAGACAGATACGCAGTATTTT. Translation: CASIAQTDTQYF. The gene calls are TRBV2 and TRBJ2-3; D might be TRBD2 (5 bases). Germline CDR1 and CDR2: SNHLY and FYNNEI. This CDR3 is 12 amino acids long. Trimming removed 7 bases at V and 3 bases at J, with 8 bases between.

The CDR3: CASSPVERTTDTQYF. CDR3 coding DNA: TGTGCCAGCAGCCCGGTGGAGCGGACCACAGATACGCAGTATTTT. V and J are TRBV7-9 and TRBJ2-3; the D gene is possibly TRBD2 (5 bases). The CDR3 has 15 amino acids. Germline lookup yields CDR1 SEHNR and CDR2 FQNEAQ (reference sequence). The V end lost 5 bases, the J end lost 2 bases, and 14 bases lay between the germline ends.

V usage is TRBV3-1 (or the pseudogene TRBV3-2) and J usage is TRBJ2-3; a weak D match, TRBD1 (5 bases). Trimming removed 1 base at V and 4 bases at J, with 18 bases between. Germline V CDR1 and CDR2: LGHDT, YNNKEL (reference sequence). The CDR3 totals 17 residues. CDR3 in amino acids: CASSQGGRETVSDTQYF. Written as DNA, the CDR3 is TGTGCCAGCAGCCAAGGCGGCAGGGAAACTGTTTCAGATACGCAGTATTTT.

V and J are TRBV28 and TRBJ1-1; no clear D. The CDR3 is made up of 14 amino acids. Germline V gene data show CDR1 as MDHEN and CDR2 as SYDVKM. Trimming pared 6 bases from V and 4 bases from J, leaving 15 bases between. CDR3 sequence reads: CASRPGTAVTEAFF. CDR3 bases: TGTGCCAGCAGACCTGGAACGGCGGTCACTGAAGCTTTCTTT.

The chain joins TRBV28 to TRBJ2-7; D perhaps matches TRBD2 (5 bases). The CDR3 loop spans 16 amino acids. Germline lookup yields CDR1 MDHEN and CDR2 SYDVKM. Deletions cut 4 bases from V and 0 bases from J, with 16 bases between. DNA of the CDR3: TGTGCCAGCAGTTCCTCGGCCGGTGGGAGCTCCTACGAGCAGTACTTC. As protein: CASSSSAGGSSYEQYF.

The rearrangement links TRBV6-2 or TRBV6-3 to TRBJ1-5; possible D gene TRBD1, 6 bases. V lost 3 bases to trimming and J lost 6 bases, with 15 bases between them. Germline CDR1 MNHEY, CDR2 SVGEGT. The CDR3 is 15 amino acids. CDR3 sequence reads: CASSYGGADGQPQHF. The CDR3 DNA is TGTGCCAGCAGTTATGGGGGCGCGGATGGTCAGCCCCAGCATTTT.

This rearrangement joins TRBV7-9 to TRBJ2-7; TRBD2 matches 10 bases. Germline values: CDR1 SEHNR, CDR2 FQNEAQ (reference sequence). V lost 6 bases, J lost 10 bases, and 6 bases stayed unmatched. This CDR3 spans 12 amino acids. The CDR3 loop is CASRGTSVDQYF. In DNA form, the CDR3 reads TGTGCCAGCAGGGGGACTAGCGTCGACCAGTACTTC.

The gene calls are TRBV15 and TRBJ1-3; D is possibly TRBD1 (6 bases). Germline V gene lookup returns CDR1 LNHNV and CDR2 YYDKDF (reference sequence). CDR3 size: 14 residues. Trimming took off 1 base at V and 8 bases at J, with 12 bases between the two ends. The CDR3 reads CATSRVQGGDTIYF. DNA of the CDR3: TGTGCCACCAGCAGAGTACAGGGAGGGGACACCATATATTTT.

CDR3 in DNA: TGTGCCAGCAGGCCGACAGGGGCCCAAGAGACCCAGTACTTC. This codes for CASRPTGAQETQYF. The chain carries TRBV27 and TRBJ2-5; 8 positions match TRBD1. Germline V CDR1 and CDR2: MNHEY, SMNVEV (reference sequence). V was clipped by 6 bases and J by 1 base; unmatched bases: 4. The CDR3 extends over 14 amino acids.

The chain joins TRBV5-4 to TRBJ2-7; the D gene is possibly TRBD1 (5 bases). Trimming left V 0 bases short and J 5 bases short, with 12 bases between. This CDR3 spans 14 amino acids. From germline, CDR1 is SGHNT and CDR2 YYREEE (reference sequence). In DNA form, the CDR3 reads TGTGCCAGCAGCTTGGCACAACAGGTAAACGAGCAGTACTTC. Translation: CASSLAQQVNEQYF.

V is TRBV19 and J is TRBJ2-1; possibly TRBD2 for D (6 bases). Germline-derived CDR1 and CDR2 are LNHDA and SQIVND (reference sequence). V shed 5 bases and J shed 1 base, with 15 bases lying between them. The CDR3 spans 16 residues. Here the CDR3 reads CASSLIAESSYNEQFF. CDR3 nucleotide sequence: TGTGCCAGTAGTCTCATAGCGGAGTCGTCCTACAATGAGCAGTTCTTC.

The V and J genes are TRBV23-1 and TRBJ1-5, with 9 bases matching TRBD1. TRBV23-1 is placed among ORFs of uncertain function. J gave up 10 bases and V 4 bases, and 11 bases lay outside the gene matches. This CDR3 comprises 15 residues. The CDR3 loop is CASSPGGTGKDPQHF. DNA for the CDR3: TGCGCCAGCAGTCCGGGGGGGACAGGGAAAGACCCCCAGCATTTT.

This chain joins TRBV15 and TRBJ2-5, with a tentative D call TRBD1 (6 bases). The CDR3 is 13 residues long. Between the trimmed V and J ends, which lost 2 bases and 4 bases, there was a span of 8 bases. Germline V gene lookup returns CDR1 LNHNV and CDR2 YYDKDF (reference sequence). The DNA for the CDR3 is TGTGCCACCAGCAGACAGGGGCTAGAGACCCAGTACTTC. Translation: CATSRQGLETQYF.

This clone was observed a single time. The chain has TRBV3-1 (or the pseudogene TRBV3-2) and TRBJ2-3; 15 positions agree with TRBD2. The germline V gene encodes CDR1 LGHDT and CDR2 YNNKEL (reference sequence). V lost 4 bases and J lost 5; bases outside the gene matches: 22. CDR3 length: 22 residues. The CDR3 bases are TGTGCCAGCAGCCGGCCCCCGGGACTAGCGGGAGGTGTCCGGCGCCGACAAGATACGCAGTATTTT. Translating it yields CASSRPPGLAGGVRRRQDTQYF.

The chain carries TRBV6-2 or TRBV6-3 and TRBJ1-1; 7 nucleotides match TRBD1. CDR1 and CDR2 (germline): MNHEY, SVGEGT. V lost 0 bases, J lost 1 base, and 5 bases stayed unmatched. This CDR3 spans 16 amino acids. CDR3 nucleotides: TGTGCCAGCAGTTACTCGATAGGGACAGAGAACACTGAAGCTTTCTTT. Protein sequence: CASSYSIGTENTEAFF.

For this clone: A junction end diverges from the germline sequence, so it may reflect a read error. The chain carries TRBV6-6 and TRBJ1-1, with TRBD1 identical over 8 bases. Germline loops: CDR1 MNHNY, CDR2 SVGAGI (reference sequence). The CDR3 extends over 12 amino acids. Here the CDR3 DNA reads TGTGCCAGCAGTTACTTATCAGGGGGCCTGACCTTT. It is translated as CASSYLSGGLTF.

CDR3 DNA sequence: TGTGCCAGCAGCTTAGTAGGCGGGGGCACAGATACGCAGTATTTT. This encodes CASSLVGGGTDTQYF. The chain has TRBV7-6 and TRBJ2-3; TRBD2 might be the D (6 bases). Between the trimmed V and J ends, which lost 1 base and 1 base, there was a span of 9 bases. Germline V lookup: CDR1 SGHVS, CDR2 FNYEAQ. The CDR3 spans 15 residues.

The rearrangement uses TRBV18 and TRBJ2-1; 15 bases agree with TRBD2. Germline CDR1 KGHSH, CDR2 LQKENI. The CDR3 consists of 17 residues. Trimming at V came to 3 bases and at J to 7 bases, leaving 7 bases not matched to a gene. CDR3 sequence reads: CASSPPGLAGGPNEQFF. The CDR3 DNA reads TGTGCCAGCTCACCCCCCGGACTAGCGGGAGGGCCAAATGAGCAGTTCTTC.

The chain uses TRBV4-1 and TRBJ2-3; 7 positions match TRBD2. The germline gives CDR1 MGHRA, CDR2 YSYEKL. This CDR3 region has 15 residues. The J segment lost 2 bases and the V segment lost 0 bases, leaving 2 bases of the junction unmatched. The CDR3 spells CASSQDGGVTDTQYF. The CDR3 coding sequence is TGCGCCAGCAGCCAAGATGGGGGGGTCACAGATACGCAGTATTTT.

V gene TRBV11-1 combines with J gene TRBJ2-7; D remains unclear. Germline V gene data show CDR1 as SGHAT and CDR2 as FQDESV (reference sequence). Trimming shortened V by 2 bases and J by 3 bases, and 8 bases separated the two germline ends. CDR3 size: 13 residues. CDR3 nucleotides: TGTGCCAGCAGCTTAAGCCCCAACTACGAGCAGTACTTC. It yields the protein CASSLSPNYEQYF. Combining the CDR3 with reference TRBV11-1 and TRBJ2-7 gives the whole variable domain EAEVAQSPRYKITEKSQAVAFWCDPISGHATLYWYRQILGQGPELLVQFQDESVVDDSQLPKDRFSAERLKGVDSTLKIQPAELGDSAMYLCASSLSPNYEQYFGPGTRLTVT.